The source of this T cell receptor (beta chain) is a study of cytomegalovirus exposure and HLA in healthy donors. Study-level results: The presence/absence work took it that sequencing depth was about the same across donors. Within an earlier analysis, most TCR beta V segments proved productive either about 90% or about 30% of the time.

The V gene's germline CDR1 is SGHRS and CDR2 YFSETQ. This CDR3 contains 14 residues. V was trimmed by 0 bases and J by 5 bases, leaving 11 bases between them. As concerns this clone: Its antigen is unidentified.

PCR was performed using 60 Vbeta and 13 Jbeta primers. In the original workflow: In a later analysis, the count reached 74 million or so unique TCR beta chains, with approximately 11 million shared. TCRdb keeps only in-frame clones here, not all; method: immunoSEQ multiplex PCR. V and J calls and clone size are those listed in that table; D and trimming were worked out from the DNA. Of 110,000 to 150,000 clones detected, about 80% appear once; the ten largest clones hold about 3.8%. The TCR sequence derives from a man between 18 and 29 years old in good health and CMV-seronegative. Material for sequencing was PBMCs. The chain couples TRBV5-1 to TRBJ1-2; D gene unclear. CDR3 sequence: CASSLGPEEYGYTF. The CDR3 nucleotides are TGCGCCAGCAGCTTGGGCCCCGAGGAGTATGGCTACACCTTC. Variable domain in full (rest from reference TRBV5-1 and TRBJ1-2): KAGVTQTPRYLIKTRGQQVTLSCSPISGHRSVSWYQQTPGQGLQFLFEYFSETQRNKGNFPGRFSGRQFSNSRSEMNVSTLELGDSALYLCASSLGPEEYGYTFGSGTRLTVV.